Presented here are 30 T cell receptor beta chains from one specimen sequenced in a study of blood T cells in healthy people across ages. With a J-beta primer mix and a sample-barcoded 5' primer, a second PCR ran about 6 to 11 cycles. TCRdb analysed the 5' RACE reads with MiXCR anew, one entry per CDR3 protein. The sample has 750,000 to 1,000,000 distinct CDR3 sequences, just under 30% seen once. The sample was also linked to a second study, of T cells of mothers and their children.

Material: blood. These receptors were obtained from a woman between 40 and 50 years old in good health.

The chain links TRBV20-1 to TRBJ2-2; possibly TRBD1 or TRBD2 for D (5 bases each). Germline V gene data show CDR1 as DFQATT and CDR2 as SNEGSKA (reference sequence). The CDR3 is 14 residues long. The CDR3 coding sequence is TGCGGGGGTTCGGGGTTAACGAACACCGGGGAGCTGTTTTTT. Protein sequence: CGGSGLTNTGELFF.

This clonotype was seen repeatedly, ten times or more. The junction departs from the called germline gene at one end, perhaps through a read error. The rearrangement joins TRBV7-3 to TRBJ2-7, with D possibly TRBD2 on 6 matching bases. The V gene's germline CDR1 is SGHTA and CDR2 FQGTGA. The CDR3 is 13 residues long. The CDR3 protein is CASSLTEGYEQYF. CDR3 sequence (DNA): TGTGCCAGCAGCCTAACGGAGGGATACGAGCAGTACTTC.

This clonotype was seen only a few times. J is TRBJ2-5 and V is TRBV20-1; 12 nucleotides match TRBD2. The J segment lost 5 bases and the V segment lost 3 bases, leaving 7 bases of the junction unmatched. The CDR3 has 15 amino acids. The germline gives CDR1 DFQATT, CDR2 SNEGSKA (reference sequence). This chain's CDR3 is CSASPLAGGRETQYF. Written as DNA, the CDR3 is TGCAGTGCTAGCCCGCTAGCGGGGGGGCGTGAGACCCAGTACTTC.

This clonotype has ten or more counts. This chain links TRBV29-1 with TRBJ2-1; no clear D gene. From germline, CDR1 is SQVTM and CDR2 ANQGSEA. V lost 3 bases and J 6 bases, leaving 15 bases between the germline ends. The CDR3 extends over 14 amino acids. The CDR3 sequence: CSVDFATDPNEQFF. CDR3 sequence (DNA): TGCAGCGTTGACTTCGCCACCGATCCCAATGAGCAGTTCTTC.

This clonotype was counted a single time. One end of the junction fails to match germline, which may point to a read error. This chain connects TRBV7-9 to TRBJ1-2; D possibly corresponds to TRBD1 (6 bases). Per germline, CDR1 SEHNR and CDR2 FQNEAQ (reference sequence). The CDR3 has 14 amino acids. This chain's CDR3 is CASSLETGWSGCTF. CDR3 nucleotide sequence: TGTGCCAGCAGCTTAGAAACAGGGTGGAGTGGCTGCACCTTC. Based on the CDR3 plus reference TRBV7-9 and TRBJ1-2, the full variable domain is DTGVSQNPRHKITKRGQNVTFRCDPISEHNRLYWYRQTLGQGPEFLTYFQNEAQLEKSRLLSDRFSAERPKGSFSTLEIQRTEQGDSAMYLCASSLETGWSGCTFGSGTRLTVV.

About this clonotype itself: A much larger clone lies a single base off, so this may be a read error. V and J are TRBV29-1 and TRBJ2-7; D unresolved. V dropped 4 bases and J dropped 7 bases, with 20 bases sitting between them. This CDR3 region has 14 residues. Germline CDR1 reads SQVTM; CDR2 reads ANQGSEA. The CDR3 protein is CSVGELGSYNEQYF. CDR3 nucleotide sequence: TGCAGCGTTGGTGAGCTGGGCTCCTACAATGAGCAGTACTTC.

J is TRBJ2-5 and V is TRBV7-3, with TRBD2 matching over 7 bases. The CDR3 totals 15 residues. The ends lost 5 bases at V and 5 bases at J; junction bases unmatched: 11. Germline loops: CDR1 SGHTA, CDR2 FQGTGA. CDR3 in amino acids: CASSKGTWEGETQYF. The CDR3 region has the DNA TGTGCCAGCAGCAAGGGGACGTGGGAGGGCGAGACCCAGTACTTC. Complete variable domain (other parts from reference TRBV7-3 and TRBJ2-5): GAGVSQTPSNKVTEKGKYVELRCDPISGHTALYWYRQSLGQGPEFLIYFQGTGAADDSGLPNDRFFAVRPEGSVSTLKIQRTERGDSAVYLCASSKGTWEGETQYFGPGTRLLVL.

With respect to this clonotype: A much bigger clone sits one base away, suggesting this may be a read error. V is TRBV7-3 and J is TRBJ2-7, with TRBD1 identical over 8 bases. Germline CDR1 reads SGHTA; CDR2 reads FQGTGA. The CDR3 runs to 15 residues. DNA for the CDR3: TGTGCCTGCAGCCAGACAGGGGAAGGTTCCTACGAGCAGTACTTC. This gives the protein CACSQTGEGSYEQYF.

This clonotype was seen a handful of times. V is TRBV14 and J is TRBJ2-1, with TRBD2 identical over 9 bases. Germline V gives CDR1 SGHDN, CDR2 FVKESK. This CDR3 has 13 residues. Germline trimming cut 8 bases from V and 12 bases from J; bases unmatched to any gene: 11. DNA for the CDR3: TGTGCCAGCGATAGTAGCGGGGGAAACTTGCAGTTCTTC. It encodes CASDSSGGNLQFF.

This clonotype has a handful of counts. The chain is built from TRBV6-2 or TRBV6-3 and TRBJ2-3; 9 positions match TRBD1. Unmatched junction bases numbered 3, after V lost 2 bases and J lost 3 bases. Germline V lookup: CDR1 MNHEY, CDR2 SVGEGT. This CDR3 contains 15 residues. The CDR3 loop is CASSYRDRVTDTQYF. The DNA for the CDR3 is TGTGCCAGCAGTTACAGGGACAGGGTGACAGATACGCAGTATTTT.

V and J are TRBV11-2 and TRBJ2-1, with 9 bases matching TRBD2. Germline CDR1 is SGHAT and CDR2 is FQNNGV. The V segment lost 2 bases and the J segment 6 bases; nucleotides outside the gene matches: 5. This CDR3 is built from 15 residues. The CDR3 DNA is TGTGCCAGCAGCTTAACCCTAGCGGGGCTCAATGAGCAGTTCTTC. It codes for CASSLTLAGLNEQFF.

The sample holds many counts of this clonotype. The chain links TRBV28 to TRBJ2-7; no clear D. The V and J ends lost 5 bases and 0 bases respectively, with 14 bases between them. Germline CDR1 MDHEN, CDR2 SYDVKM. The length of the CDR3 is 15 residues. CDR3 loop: CASSPIGSASYEQYF. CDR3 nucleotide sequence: TGTGCCAGCAGTCCAATAGGGTCAGCCTCCTACGAGCAGTACTTC.

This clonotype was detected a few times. The CDR3 DNA reads TGTGCCAGCAGCTTAATTCAGGGCGCCGGGGAGCTGTTTTTT. This encodes CASSLIQGAGELFF. V is TRBV7-8 and J is TRBJ2-2; possibly TRBD1 for D (5 bases). Trimming took 2 bases from V and 6 from J, leaving 10 bases between them. Germline values: CDR1 SGHVS, CDR2 FQNEAQ. CDR3 length equals 14 residues.

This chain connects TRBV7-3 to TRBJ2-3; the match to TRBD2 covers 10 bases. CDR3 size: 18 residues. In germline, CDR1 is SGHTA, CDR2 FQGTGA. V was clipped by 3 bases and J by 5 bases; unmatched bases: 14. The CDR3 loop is CASSFFSQPSGGEDTQYF. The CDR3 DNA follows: TGTGCCAGCAGCTTTTTTTCTCAACCTAGCGGGGGAGAAGATACGCAGTATTTT.

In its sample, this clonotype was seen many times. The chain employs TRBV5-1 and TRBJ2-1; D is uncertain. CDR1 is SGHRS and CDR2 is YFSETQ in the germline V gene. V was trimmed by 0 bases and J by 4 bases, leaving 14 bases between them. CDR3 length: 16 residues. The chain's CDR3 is CASSLAGPPQYNEQFF. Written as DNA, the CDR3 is TGCGCCAGCAGCTTGGCGGGCCCCCCTCAATACAATGAGCAGTTCTTC.

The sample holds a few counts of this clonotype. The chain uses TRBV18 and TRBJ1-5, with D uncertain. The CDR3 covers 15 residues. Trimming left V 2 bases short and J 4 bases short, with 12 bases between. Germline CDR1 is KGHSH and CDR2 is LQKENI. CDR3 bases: TGTGCCAGCTCACCATCAGTCGCACCTAATCAGCCCCAGCATTTT. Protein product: CASSPSVAPNQPQHF.

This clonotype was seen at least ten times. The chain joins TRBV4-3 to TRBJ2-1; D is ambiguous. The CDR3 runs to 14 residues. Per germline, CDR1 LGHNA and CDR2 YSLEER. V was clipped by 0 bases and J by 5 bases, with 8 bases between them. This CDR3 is CASSQDRANNEQFF. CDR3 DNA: TGCGCCAGCAGCCAAGATCGGGCTAACAATGAGCAGTTCTTC.

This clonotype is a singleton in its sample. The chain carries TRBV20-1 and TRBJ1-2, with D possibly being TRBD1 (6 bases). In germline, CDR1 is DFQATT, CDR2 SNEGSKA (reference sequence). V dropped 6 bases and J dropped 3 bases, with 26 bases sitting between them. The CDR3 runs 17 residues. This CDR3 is CSADPLLRGASDYGYTF. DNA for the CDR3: TGCAGTGCCGACCCGTTATTAAGGGGGGCCTCCGACTATGGCTACACCTTC.

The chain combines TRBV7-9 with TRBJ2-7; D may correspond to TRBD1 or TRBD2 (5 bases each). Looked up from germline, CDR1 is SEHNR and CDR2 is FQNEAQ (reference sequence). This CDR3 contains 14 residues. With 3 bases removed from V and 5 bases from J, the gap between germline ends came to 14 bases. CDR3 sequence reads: CASSLGEGWHEQYF. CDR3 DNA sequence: TGTGCCAGCAGCTTGGGGGAAGGATGGCACGAGCAGTACTTC.

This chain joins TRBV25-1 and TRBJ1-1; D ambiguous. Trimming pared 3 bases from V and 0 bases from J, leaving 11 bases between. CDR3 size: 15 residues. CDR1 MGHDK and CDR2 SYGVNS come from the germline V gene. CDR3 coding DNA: TGTGCCAGCAGTGACGGAGGGATCATGAACACTGAAGCTTTCTTT. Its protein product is CASSDGGIMNTEAFF.

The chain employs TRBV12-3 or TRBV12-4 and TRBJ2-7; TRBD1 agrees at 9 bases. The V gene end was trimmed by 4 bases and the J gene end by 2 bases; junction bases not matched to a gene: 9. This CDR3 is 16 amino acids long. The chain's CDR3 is CASSSLAGTGTYEQYF. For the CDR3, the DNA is TGTGCCAGCAGTTCCTTGGCCGGGACAGGGACCTACGAGCAGTACTTC.

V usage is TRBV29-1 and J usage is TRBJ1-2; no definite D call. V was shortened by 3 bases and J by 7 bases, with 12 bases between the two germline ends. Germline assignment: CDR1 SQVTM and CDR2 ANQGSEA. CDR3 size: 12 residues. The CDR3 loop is CSVEAPPSGYTF. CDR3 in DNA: TGCAGCGTTGAGGCTCCCCCGAGTGGCTACACCTTC.

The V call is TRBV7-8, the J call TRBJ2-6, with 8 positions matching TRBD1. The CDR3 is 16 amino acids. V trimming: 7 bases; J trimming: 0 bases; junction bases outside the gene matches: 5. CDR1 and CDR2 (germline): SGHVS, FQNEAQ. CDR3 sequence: CASTVTGGSGANVLTF. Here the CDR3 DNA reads TGTGCCAGCACCGTTACAGGGGGCTCTGGGGCCAACGTCCTGACTTTC.

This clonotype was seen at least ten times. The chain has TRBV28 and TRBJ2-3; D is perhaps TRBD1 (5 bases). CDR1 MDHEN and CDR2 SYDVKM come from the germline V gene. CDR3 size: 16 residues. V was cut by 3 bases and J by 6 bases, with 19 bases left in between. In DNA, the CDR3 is TGTGCCAGCAGTTTGGCACAGGTCAGAGCACATGATACGCAGTATTTT. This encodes CASSLAQVRAHDTQYF.

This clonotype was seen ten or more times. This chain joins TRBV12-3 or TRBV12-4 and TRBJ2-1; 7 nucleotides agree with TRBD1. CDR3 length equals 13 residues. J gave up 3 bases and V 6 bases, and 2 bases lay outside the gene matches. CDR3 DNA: TGTGCCAGCAGGAGGGACAGCTACAATGAGCAGTTCTTC. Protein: CASRRDSYNEQFF.

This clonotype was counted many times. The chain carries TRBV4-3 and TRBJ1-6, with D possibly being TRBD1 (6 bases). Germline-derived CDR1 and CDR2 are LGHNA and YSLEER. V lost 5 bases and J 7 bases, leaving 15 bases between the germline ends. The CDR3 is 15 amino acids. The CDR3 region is CASSFRTELNSPLHF. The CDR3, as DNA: TGCGCCAGCAGCTTCCGGACAGAGTTAAATTCACCCCTCCACTTT.

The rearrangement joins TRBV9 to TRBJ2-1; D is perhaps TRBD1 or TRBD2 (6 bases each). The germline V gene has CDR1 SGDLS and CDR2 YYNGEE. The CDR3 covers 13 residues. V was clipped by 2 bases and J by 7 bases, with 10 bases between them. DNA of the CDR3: TGTGCCAGCAGCGTGGGGGGCGGGAATGAGCAGTTCTTC. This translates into CASSVGGGNEQFF.

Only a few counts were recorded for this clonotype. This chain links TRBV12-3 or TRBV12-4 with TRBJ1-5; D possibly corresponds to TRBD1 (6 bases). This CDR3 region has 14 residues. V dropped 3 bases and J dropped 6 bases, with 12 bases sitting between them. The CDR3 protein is CASSLGAGCQPQHF. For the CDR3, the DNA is TGTGCCAGCAGTTTGGGGGCTGGGTGTCAGCCCCAGCATTTT.

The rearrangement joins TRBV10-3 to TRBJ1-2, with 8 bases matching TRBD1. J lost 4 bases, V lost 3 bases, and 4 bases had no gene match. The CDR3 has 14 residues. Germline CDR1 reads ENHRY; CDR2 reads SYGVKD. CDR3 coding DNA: TGTGCCATCAGTGACCCAGGGGGCGGCTATGGCTACACCTTC. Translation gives CAISDPGGGYGYTF.

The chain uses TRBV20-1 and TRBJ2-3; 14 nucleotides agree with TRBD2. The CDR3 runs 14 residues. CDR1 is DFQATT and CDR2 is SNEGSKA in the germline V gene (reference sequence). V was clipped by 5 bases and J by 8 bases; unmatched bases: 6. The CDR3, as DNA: TGCAGTGCTGAGACTAGCGGGGGGGCCGGTACGCAGTATTTT. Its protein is CSAETSGGAGTQYF.